This is a list of T cell receptor beta chains from one sample in a study of blood T cell repertoires in COVID-19. TCRdb's table, derived via immunoSEQ multiplex PCR, lists solely in-frame clones and lacks some. The sample gives 300,000 to 350,000 clones, about 91% of which show up once; around 1.6% is in the top ten. Sequencing was done on a sample of peripheral blood. These receptors were obtained from a woman aged 30 to 39 with COVID-19, enrolled during active disease. Each CDR3 is given with its conserved first and last residue. D genes are given only for firm matches. The size of a clone is reported for some rows only, either as once, few or many, or as a class for expanded clones.

>TRBJ1-6|TRBV5-1|-|TRBD1
TGCGCCAGCAGCTTGTTGGGACAGACCTCGTCTCGGTCACCCCTCCACTTT
CASSLLGQTSSRSPLHF
>TRBJ1-2|TRBV6-2/TRBV6-3|-|-
TGTGCCAGCAGTTACTCTCCAGGGTACTATGGCTACACCTTC
CASSYSPGYYGYTF
>TRBJ1-1|TRBV2|-|-
TGTGCCAGCAGTATCGGGGGAGACACTGAAGCTTTCTTT
CASSIGGDTEAFF
>TRBJ1-6|TRBV18|-|-
TGTGCCAGCTCACGAACGGGGGGGGATAATTCACCCCTCCACTTT
CASSRTGGDNSPLHF
>TRBJ1-1|TRBV7-9|-|-
TGTGCCAGCAGCTTTCAGGAGAACACTGAAGCTTTCTTT
CASSFQENTEAFF
>TRBJ1-1|TRBV18|-|TRBD1
TGTGCCAGCTCACACAGGACAGGGGGCTTTAACACTGAAGCTTTCTTT
CASSHRTGGFNTEAFF
>TRBJ2-6|TRBV28|-|-
TGTGCCAGCAGGACCCTCGGGGTCCCTGGGGCCAACGTCCTGACTTTC
CASRTLGVPGANVLTF
>TRBJ2-2|TRBV18|few|-
TGTGCCAGCTCACTAACCTGGGACATCAACACCGGGGAGCTGTTTTTT
CASSLTWDINTGELFF
>TRBJ1-5|TRBV6-5|-|-
TGTGCCAGCAGCCTGGGGGGGGACAATCAGCCCCAGCATTTT
CASSLGGDNQPQHF
>TRBJ1-1|TRBV18|-|-
TGTGCCAGCTCACCACCGGTACCGGTACTAAACGAAGCTTTCTTT
CASSPPVPVLNEAFF
>TRBJ2-7|TRBV7-9|-|-
TGTGCCAGCAGCTCCTCGAGCGGAGTGTACGAGCAGTACTTC
CASSSSSGVYEQYF
>TRBJ1-1|TRBV11-2|-|-
TGTGCCAGTAGCCGATCGTACGGGAACACTGAAGCTTTCTTT
CASSRSYGNTEAFF
>TRBJ2-7|TRBV4-1|-|-
TGCGCCAGCAGCCAAGAAAGAGGGGGTACCTACGAGCAGTACTTC
CASSQERGGTYEQYF
>TRBJ1-2|TRBV3-1/TRBV3-2|-|-
TGTGCCAGCAGCCAAGTAAACGGGAATGGCTACACCTTC
CASSQVNGNGYTF
>TRBJ1-1|TRBV2|-|-
TGTGCCAGAGGGCAGGGTTGGGGCACTGAAGCTTTCTTT
CARGQGWGTEAFF
>TRBJ1-2|TRBV10-3|once|-
TGTGCCATCAGTCAGGGGCATGGCTACACCTTC
CAISQGHGYTF
>TRBJ2-7|TRBV5-1|few|-
TGCGCCAGCAGCTTCGGAGGGTCGGGTTACGAGCAGTACTTC
CASSFGGSGYEQYF
>TRBJ1-4|TRBV7-8|-|-
TGTGCCAGCAGCCCCAAACGGACAGCAACTAATGAAAAACTGTTTTTT
CASSPKRTATNEKLFF
>TRBJ2-2|TRBV29-1|-|-
TGCAGCGTTGAAACGGGGGTTGACACCGGGGAGCTGTTTTTT
CSVETGVDTGELFF
>TRBJ2-1|TRBV6-5|few|-
TGTGCCAGCAGTAGTAGAGCTGAGGTTTTAGAGCAGTTCTTC
CASSSRAEVLEQFF
>TRBJ2-6|TRBV3-1/TRBV3-2|-|-
TGTGCCAGCAGTTTCCCCGGAGGCGCTGGGGCCAACGTCCTGACTTTC
CASSFPGGAGANVLTF
>TRBJ1-3|TRBV28|-|-
TGTGCCAGCAGCCCTACAGGGAGCTTGGGCGATTCTTCTGGAAACACCATATATTTT
CASSPTGSLGDSSGNTIYF
>TRBJ1-5|TRBV4-2|many|TRBD1
TGTGCCAGCAGCCAAGATACGACAGGGGGTTTGACGGCCCAGCATTTT
CASSQDTTGGLTAQHF
>TRBJ1-2|TRBV20-1|-|TRBD1
TGCAGTGCTCGTGGACAGGGAGAGACTGGCTACACCTTC
CSARGQGETGYTF
>TRBJ2-3|TRBV2|once|-
TGTGCCAGCAGTGAGCGGGAAAGAAGAACAGATACGCAGTATTTT
CASSERERRTDTQYF